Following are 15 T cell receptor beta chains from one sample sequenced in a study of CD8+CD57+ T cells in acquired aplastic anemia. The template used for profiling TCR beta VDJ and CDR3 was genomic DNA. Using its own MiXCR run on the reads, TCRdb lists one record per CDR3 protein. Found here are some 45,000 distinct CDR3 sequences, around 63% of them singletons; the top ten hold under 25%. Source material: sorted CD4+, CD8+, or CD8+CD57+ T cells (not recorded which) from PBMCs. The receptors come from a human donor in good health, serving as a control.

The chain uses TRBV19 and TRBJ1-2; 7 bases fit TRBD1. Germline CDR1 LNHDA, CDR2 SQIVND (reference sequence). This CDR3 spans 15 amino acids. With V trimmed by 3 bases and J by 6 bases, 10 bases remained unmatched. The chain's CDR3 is CASSMLGGRGHGYTF. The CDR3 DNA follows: TGTGCCAGTAGTATGTTAGGGGGCCGGGGGCATGGCTACACCTTC.

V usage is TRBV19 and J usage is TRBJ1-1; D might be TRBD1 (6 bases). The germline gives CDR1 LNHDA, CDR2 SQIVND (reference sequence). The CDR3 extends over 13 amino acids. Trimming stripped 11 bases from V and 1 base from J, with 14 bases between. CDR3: CACQTGPNTEAFF. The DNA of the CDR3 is TGTGCCTGCCAGACAGGACCGAACACTGAAGCTTTCTTT.

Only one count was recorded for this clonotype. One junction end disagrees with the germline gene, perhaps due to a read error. The CDR3 here is CAGSQSAEIQYF. DNA for the CDR3: TGTGCCGGCAGCCAATCGGCCGAGATTCAGTACTTC. The genes are TRBV16 and TRBJ2-5, with D unresolved. There are 12 residues in the CDR3. Germline values: CDR1 KGHSY, CDR2 FQNENV.

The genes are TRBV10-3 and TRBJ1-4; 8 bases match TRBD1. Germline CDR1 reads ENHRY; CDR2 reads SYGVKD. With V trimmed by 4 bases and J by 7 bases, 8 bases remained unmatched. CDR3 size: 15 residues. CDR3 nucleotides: TGTGCCATCAGTGGGCAATTTACAGGGGGTGAAAAACTGTTTTTT. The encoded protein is CAISGQFTGGEKLFF.

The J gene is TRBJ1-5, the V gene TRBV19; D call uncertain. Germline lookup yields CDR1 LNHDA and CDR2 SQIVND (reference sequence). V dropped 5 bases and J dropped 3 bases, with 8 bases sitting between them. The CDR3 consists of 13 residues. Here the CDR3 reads CASSRQDNQPQHF. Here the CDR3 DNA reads TGTGCCAGTAGTCGTCAGGACAATCAGCCCCAGCATTTT.

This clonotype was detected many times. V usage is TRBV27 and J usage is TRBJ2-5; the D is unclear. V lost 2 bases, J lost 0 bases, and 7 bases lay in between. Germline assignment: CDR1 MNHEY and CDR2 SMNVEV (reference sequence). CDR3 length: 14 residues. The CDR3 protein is CASSLTPYQETQYF. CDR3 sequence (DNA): TGTGCCAGCAGTTTAACCCCGTACCAAGAGACCCAGTACTTC.

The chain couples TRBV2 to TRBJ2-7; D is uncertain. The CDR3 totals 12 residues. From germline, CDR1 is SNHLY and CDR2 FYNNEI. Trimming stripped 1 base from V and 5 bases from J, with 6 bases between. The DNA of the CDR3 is TGTGCCAGCAGTGAAGTACTCCACGAGCAGTACTTC. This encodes CASSEVLHEQYF.

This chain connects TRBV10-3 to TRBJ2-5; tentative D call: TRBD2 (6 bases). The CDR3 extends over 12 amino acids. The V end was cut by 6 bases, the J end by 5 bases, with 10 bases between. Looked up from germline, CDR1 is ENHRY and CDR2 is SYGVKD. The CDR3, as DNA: TGTGCCATCAGCGACCGGGGGGAGACCCAGTACTTC. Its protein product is CAISDRGETQYF.

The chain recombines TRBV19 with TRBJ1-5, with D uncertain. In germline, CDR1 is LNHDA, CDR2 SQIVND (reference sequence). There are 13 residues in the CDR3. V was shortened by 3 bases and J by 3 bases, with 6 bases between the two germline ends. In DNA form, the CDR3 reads TGTGCCAGTAGTATTACCTACAATCAGCCCCAGCATTTT. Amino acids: CASSITYNQPQHF.

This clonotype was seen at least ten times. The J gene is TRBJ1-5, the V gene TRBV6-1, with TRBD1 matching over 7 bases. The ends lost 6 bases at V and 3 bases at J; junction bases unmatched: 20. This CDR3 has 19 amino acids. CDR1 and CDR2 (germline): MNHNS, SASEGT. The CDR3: CASRPNRGKVWGLNQPQHF. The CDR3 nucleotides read TGTGCCAGCAGACCGAACAGGGGAAAGGTATGGGGCCTCAATCAGCCCCAGCATTTT.

Written as DNA, the CDR3 is TGTGCCAGCAGCGTAGTACCAGCTATCTCTGGAAACACCATATATTTT. This sequence encodes CASSVVPAISGNTIYF. The rearrangement links TRBV9 to TRBJ1-3, with D hard to call. The V gene's germline CDR1 is SGDLS and CDR2 YYNGEE. Trimming removed 0 bases from V and 0 bases from J, with 10 bases in between. The CDR3 is 16 amino acids.

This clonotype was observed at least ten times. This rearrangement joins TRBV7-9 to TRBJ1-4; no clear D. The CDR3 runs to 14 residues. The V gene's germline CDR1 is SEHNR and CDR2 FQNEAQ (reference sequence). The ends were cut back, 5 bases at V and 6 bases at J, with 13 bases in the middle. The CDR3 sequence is CASSDVLSDEKLFF. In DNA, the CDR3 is TGTGCCAGCAGCGACGTCTTGTCAGATGAAAAACTGTTTTTT.

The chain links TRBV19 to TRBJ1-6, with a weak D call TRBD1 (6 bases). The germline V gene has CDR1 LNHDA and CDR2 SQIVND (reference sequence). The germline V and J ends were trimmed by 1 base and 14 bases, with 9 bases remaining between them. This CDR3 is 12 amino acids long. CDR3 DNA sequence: TGTGCCAGTAGTATAGGCAGGGGTTCCCTCCACTTT. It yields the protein CASSIGRGSLHF.

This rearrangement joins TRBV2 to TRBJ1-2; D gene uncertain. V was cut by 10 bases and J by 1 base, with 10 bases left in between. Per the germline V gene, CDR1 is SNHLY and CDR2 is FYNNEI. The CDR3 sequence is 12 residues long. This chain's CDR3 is CAIPGLNYGYTF. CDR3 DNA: TGTGCCATCCCGGGCCTTAACTATGGCTACACCTTC.

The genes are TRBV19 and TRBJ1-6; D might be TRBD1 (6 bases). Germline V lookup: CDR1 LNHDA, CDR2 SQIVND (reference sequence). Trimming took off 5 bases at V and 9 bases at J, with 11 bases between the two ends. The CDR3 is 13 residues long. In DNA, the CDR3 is TGTGCCAGTAGTCAGGGGAGGGCTTCACCCCTCCACTTT. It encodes CASSQGRASPLHF. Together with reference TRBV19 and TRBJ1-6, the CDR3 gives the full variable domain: DGGITQSPKYLFRKEGQNVTLSCEQNLNHDAMYWYRQDPGQGLRLIYYSQIVNDFQKGDIAEGYSVSREKKESFPLTVTSAQKNPTAFYLCASSQGRASPLHFGNGTRLTVT.